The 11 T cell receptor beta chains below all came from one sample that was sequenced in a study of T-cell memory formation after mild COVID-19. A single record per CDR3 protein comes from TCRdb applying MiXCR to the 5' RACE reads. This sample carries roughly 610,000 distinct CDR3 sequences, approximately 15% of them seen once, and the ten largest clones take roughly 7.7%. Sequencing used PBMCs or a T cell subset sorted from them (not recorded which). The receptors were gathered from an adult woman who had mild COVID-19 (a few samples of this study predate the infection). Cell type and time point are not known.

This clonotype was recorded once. The CDR3 here is CASSLVGTSGSQETQYF. In nucleotides, the CDR3 is TGTGCCAGCAGCTTAGTCGGGACTAGCGGGAGCCAAGAGACCCAGTACTTC. The rearrangement links TRBV7-6 to TRBJ2-5, with 14 nucleotides matching TRBD2. Germline assignment: CDR1 SGHVS and CDR2 FNYEAQ. The ends lost 1 base at V and 1 base at J; junction bases unmatched: 2. CDR3 length: 17 amino acids.

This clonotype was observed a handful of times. The CDR3 DNA reads TGCGCCAGCAGCCAAGAAGGGATTACAACTAATGAAAAACTGTTTTTT. Translated: CASSQEGITTNEKLFF. The rearrangement links TRBV4-1 to TRBJ1-4; D unclear. V lost 0 bases and J 0 bases, leaving 8 bases between the germline ends. From germline, CDR1 is MGHRA and CDR2 YSYEKL. The CDR3 loop spans 16 amino acids.

The CDR3 loop reads CASSPGPGKNIQYF. DNA of the CDR3: TGTGCCAGCAGCCCGGGACCGGGCAAAAACATTCAGTACTTC. The V call is TRBV5-4, the J call TRBJ2-4; the D gene could be TRBD1 or TRBD2 (5 bases each). V lost 4 bases to trimming and J lost 3 bases, with 11 bases between them. Germline-derived CDR1 and CDR2 are SGHNT and YYREEE (reference sequence). The CDR3 is made up of 14 amino acids.

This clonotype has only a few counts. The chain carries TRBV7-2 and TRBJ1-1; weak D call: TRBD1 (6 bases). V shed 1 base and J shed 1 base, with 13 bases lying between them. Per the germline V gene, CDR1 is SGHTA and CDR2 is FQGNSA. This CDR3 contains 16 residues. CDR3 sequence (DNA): TGTGCCAGCAGCTTAGTCCCCGCAGGGGCGAACACTGAAGCTTTCTTT. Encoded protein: CASSLVPAGANTEAFF.

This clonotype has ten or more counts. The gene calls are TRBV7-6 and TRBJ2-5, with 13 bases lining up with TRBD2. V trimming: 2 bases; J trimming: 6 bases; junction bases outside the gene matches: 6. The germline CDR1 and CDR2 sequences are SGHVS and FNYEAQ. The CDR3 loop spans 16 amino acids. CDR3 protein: CASSLTGTSGKQTQYF. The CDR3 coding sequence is TGTGCCAGCAGCTTAACGGGGACTAGCGGGAAACAGACCCAGTACTTC.

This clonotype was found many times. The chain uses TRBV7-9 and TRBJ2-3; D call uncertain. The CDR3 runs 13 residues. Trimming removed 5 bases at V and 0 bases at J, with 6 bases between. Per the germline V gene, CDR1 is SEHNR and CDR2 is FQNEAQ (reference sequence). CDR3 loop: CASSRHSTDTQYF. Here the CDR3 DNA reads TGTGCCAGCAGCCGCCACAGCACAGATACGCAGTATTTT.

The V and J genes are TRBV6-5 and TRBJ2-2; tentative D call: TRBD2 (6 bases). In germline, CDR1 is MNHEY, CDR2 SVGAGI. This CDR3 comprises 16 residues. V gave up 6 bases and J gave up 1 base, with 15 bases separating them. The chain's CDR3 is CASRDGGEWNTGELFF. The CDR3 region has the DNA TGTGCCAGCAGAGACGGGGGAGAGTGGAACACCGGGGAGCTGTTTTTT.

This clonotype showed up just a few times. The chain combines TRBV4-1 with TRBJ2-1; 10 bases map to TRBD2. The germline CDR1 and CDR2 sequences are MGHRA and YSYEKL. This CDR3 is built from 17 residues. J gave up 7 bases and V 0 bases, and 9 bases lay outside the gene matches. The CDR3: CASSQDPLAGAVNEQFF. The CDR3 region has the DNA TGCGCCAGCAGCCAAGATCCCCTAGCGGGGGCGGTAAATGAGCAGTTCTTC.

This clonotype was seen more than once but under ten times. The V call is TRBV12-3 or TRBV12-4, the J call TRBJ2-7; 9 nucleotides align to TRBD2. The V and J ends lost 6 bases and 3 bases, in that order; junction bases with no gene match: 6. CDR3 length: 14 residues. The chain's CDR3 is CASSHSGRNYEQYF. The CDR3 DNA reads TGTGCCAGCAGCCATAGCGGGAGAAACTACGAGCAGTACTTC.

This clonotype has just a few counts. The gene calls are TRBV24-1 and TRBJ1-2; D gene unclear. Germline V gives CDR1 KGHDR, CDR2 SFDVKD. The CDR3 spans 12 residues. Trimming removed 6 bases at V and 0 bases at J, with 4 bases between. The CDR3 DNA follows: TGTGCCACCAGTCACTCTAACTATGGCTACACCTTC. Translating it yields CATSHSNYGYTF.

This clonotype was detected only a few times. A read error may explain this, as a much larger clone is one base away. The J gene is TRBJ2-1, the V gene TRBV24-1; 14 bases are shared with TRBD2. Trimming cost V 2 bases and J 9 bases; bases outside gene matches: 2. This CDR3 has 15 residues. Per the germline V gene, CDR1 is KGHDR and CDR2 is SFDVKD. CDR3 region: CATSDSGLAGVEQFF. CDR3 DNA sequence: TGTGCCACCAGTGATTCGGGACTAGCGGGAGTTGAGCAGTTCTTC.